This TCR beta chain is drawn from a study of OX40 agonist ivuxolimab in advanced cancers. Study-level background: Anti-PD-1, anti-PD-L1 or anti-CTLA-4 therapy given earlier was allowed, and 35% to 50% had some. Study-wide points: CD4+ T cells averaged fewer expanded clones than CD8+ T cells.

Sequenced by immunoSEQ multiplex PCR; TCRdb stores in-frame clones only, minus some. The table has tens of thousands of clones, roughly 80% seen once; the top ten hold about 5%. This clone was counted between two and nine times. Its antigen is unknown. Trimming pared 5 bases from V and 3 bases from J, leaving 8 bases between. The CDR3 spans 12 residues. Germline V gene sequence: CDR1 SGHRS, CDR2 YFSETQ. Sequences were derived from CD4+ or CD8+ T cells sorted from blood, sampled in a trial of the OX40 agonist ivuxolimab. This receptor was identified in an adult with an advanced solid tumor such as melanoma, head and neck, liver or kidney cancer. V is TRBV5-1 and J is TRBJ1-1; no clear D. The CDR3: CASRSGDTEAFF. The CDR3 nucleotides read TGCGCCAGCAGGTCGGGTGACACTGAAGCTTTCTTT. The entire variable domain, with the rest obtained from reference TRBV5-1 and TRBJ1-1, is as follows: KAGVTQTPRYLIKTRGQQVTLSCSPISGHRSVSWYQQTPGQGLQFLFEYFSETQRNKGNFPGRFSGRQFSNSRSEMNVSTLELGDSALYLCASRSGDTEAFFGQGTRLTVV.